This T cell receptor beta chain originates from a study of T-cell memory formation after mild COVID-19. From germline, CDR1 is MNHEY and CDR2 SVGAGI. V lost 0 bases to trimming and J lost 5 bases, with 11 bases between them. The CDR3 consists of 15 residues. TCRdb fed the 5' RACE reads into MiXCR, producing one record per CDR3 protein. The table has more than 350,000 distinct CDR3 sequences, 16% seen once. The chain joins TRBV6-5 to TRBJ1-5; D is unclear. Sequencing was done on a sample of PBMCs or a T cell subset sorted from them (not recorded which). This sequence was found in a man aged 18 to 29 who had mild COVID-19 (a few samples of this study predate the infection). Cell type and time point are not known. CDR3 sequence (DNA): TGTGCCAGCAGTTACTCATGGGTCCCCGATCAGCCCCAGCATTTT. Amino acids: CASSYSWVPDQPQHF.